This TCR beta chain was sequenced during a study of blood T cell repertoires in COVID-19. At the level of the study: Specimens from acute and convalescent COVID-19 originated in the United States, Italy and Spain. T cells, B-cell-depleted T cells, or PBMCs provided the cDNA or gDNA that served as material.

How the authors handled the data: Nucleated cell number was recorded as an estimate derived from reference gene primer amplification. Using immunoSEQ multiplex PCR, the repertoire was profiled, and TCRdb retains in-frame clones only, with some absent. V, J and clone size were drawn from that table, and D and trimming were deduced from the DNA. The sample contains roughly 250,000 clones, 65% to 80% of which appear only once. This clone rates as medium-sized. Germline values: CDR1 GTSNPN, CDR2 SVGIG (reference sequence). The V and J ends lost 1 base and 8 bases respectively, with 9 bases between them. The CDR3 runs to 12 residues.

The sequenced sample consisted of peripheral blood. The chain combines TRBV30 with TRBJ1-3, with a tentative D call TRBD1 (5 bases). The TCR was taken from a woman between 35 and 50 years old with active or convalescent COVID-19. The CDR3 here is CAWSGTGDTIYF. CDR3 bases: TGTGCCTGGAGTGGAACGGGGGACACCATATATTTT.